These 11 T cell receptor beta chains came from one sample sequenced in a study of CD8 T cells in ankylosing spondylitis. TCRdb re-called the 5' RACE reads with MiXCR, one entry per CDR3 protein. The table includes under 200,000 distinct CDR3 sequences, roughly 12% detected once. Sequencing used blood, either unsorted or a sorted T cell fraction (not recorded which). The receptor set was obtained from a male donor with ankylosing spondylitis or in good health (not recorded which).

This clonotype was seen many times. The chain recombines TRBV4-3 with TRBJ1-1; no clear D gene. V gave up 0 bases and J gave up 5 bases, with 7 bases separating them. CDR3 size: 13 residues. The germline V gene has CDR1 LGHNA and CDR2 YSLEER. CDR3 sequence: CASSQEAETEAFF. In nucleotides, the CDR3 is TGCGCCAGCAGCCAAGAAGCGGAGACTGAAGCTTTCTTT.

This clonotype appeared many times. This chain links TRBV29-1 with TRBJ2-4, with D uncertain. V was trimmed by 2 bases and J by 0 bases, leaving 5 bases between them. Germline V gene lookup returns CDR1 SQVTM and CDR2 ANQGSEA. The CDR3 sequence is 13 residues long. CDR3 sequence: CSVEKGAKNIQYF. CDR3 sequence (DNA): TGCAGCGTTGAAAAAGGAGCCAAAAACATTCAGTACTTC.

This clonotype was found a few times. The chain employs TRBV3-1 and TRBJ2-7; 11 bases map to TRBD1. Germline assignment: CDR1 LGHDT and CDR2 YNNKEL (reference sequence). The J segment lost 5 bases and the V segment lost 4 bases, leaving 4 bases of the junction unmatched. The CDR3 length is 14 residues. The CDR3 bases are TGTGCCAGCAGCCGGGGACAGGGGGGCGACGAGCAGTACTTC. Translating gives CASSRGQGGDEQYF.

CDR3 sequence reads: CASTTGAANTGELFF. The CDR3 DNA is TGTGCCAGCACGACCGGGGCCGCGAACACCGGGGAGCTGTTTTTT. J is TRBJ2-2 and V is TRBV7-9; D is possibly TRBD1 or TRBD2 (5 bases each). V was cut by 7 bases and J by 0 bases, with 12 bases left in between. CDR3 size: 15 residues. CDR1 SEHNR and CDR2 FQNEAQ come from the germline V gene (reference sequence).

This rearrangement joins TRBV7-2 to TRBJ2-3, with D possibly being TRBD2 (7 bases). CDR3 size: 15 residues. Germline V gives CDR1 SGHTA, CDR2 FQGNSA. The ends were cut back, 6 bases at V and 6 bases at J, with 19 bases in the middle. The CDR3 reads CASSYARGAGDTQYF. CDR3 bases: TGTGCCAGCAGTTATGCTCGGGGGGCAGGGGATACGCAGTATTTT.

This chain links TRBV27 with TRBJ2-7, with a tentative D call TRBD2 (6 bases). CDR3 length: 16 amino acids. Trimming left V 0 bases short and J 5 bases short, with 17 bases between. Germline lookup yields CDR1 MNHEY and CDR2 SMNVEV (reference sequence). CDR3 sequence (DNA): TGTGCCAGCAGTTTATCGGGGGGACTCCCAAGGAACGAGCAGTACTTC. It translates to CASSLSGGLPRNEQYF.

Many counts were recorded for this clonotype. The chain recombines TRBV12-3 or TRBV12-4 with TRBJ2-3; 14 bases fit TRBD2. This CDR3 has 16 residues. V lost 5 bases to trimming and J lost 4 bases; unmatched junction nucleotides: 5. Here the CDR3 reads CASSTWTSGRPDTQYF. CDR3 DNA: TGTGCCAGCAGTACGTGGACTAGCGGGAGGCCAGATACGCAGTATTTT.

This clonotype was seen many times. The CDR3 DNA sequence: TGCGCCAGCAGCCAAGAAAGGGGACAACAAGAGACCCAGTACTTC. The encoded protein is CASSQERGQQETQYF. The chain is built from TRBV4-1 and TRBJ2-5; perhaps TRBD1 as D (6 bases). The CDR3 runs 15 residues. V was trimmed by 0 bases and J by 2 bases, leaving 10 bases between them. Germline V CDR1 and CDR2: MGHRA, YSYEKL.

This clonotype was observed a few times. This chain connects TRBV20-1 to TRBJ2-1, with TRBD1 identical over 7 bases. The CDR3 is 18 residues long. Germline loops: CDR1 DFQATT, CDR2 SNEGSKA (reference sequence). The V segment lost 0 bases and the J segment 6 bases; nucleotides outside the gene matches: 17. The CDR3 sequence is CSARDSPRQGVRGNEQFF. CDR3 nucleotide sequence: TGCAGTGCTAGAGATTCCCCGAGACAGGGCGTACGGGGCAATGAGCAGTTCTTC.

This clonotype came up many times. In nucleotides, the CDR3 is TGTGCCATCAGTGAAGGCCAGGAGCAGTACTTC. Residues: CAISEGQEQYF. The chain has TRBV10-3 and TRBJ2-7, with no clear D. Trimming removed 3 bases from V and 7 bases from J, with 7 bases in between. Germline V gene lookup returns CDR1 ENHRY and CDR2 SYGVKD. This CDR3 spans 11 amino acids.

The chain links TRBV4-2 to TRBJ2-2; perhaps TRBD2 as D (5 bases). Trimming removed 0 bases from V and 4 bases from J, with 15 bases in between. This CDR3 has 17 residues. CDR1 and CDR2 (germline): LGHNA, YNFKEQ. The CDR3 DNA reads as TGTGCCAGCAGCCAAGATATGCGGGCCGGAGGCACCGGGGAGCTGTTTTTT. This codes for CASSQDMRAGGTGELFF.